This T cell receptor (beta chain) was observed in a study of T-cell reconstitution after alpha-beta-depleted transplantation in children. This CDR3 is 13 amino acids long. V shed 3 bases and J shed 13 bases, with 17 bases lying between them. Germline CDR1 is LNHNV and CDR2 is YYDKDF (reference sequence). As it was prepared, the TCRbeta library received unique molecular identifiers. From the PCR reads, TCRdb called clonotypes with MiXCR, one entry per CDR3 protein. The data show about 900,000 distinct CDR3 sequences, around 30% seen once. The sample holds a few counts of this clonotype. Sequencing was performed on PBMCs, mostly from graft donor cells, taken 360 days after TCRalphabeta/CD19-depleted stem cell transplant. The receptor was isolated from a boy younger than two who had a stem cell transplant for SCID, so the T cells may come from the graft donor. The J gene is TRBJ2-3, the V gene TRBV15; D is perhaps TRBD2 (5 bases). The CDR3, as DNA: TGTGCCACCAGCAGGAGGGAAGCCCTCCGGGAGTATTTT. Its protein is CATSRREALREYF.